Below are 15 T cell receptor beta chains sequenced from a single sample in a study of blood T cell repertoires in COVID-19. Produced via immunoSEQ multiplex PCR; TCRdb's table is partial and in-frame only. The sample includes 650,000 to 800,000 clones, 85% to 90% of them seen just once. The material sequenced was peripheral blood. The receptors come from a woman between 18 and 30 years old with acute or convalescent COVID-19.

The J gene is TRBJ1-5, the V gene TRBV15, with TRBD1 identical over 9 bases. Trimming took 2 bases from V and 4 from J; bases not matched to a gene: 9. CDR1 is LNHNV and CDR2 is YYDKDF in the germline V gene (reference sequence). This CDR3 comprises 17 residues. The CDR3 spells CATSRKFGTGMNQPQHF. The CDR3 region has the DNA TGTGCCACCAGCAGAAAGTTCGGGACAGGGATGAATCAGCCCCAGCATTTT. The full variable domain, in which reference TRBV15 and TRBJ1-5 provide the parts outside the CDR3, is DAMVIQNPRYQVTQFGKPVTLSCSQTLNHNVMYWYQQKSSQAPKLLFHYYDKDFNNEADTPDNFQSRRPNTSFCFLDIRSPGLGDTAMYLCATSRKFGTGMNQPQHFGDGTRLSIL.

The rearrangement uses TRBV19 and TRBJ1-2, with 9 nucleotides matching TRBD1. V lost 8 bases and J lost 4; bases outside the gene matches: 8. Germline V CDR1 and CDR2: LNHDA, SQIVND (reference sequence). There are 14 residues in the CDR3. The CDR3 DNA reads as TGTGCCAGTGAAATGGACAGGGGAAGCTATGGCTACACCTTC. Its translation is CASEMDRGSYGYTF. The full variable domain, in which reference TRBV19 and TRBJ1-2 provide the parts outside the CDR3, is DGGITQSPKYLFRKEGQNVTLSCEQNLNHDAMYWYRQDPGQGLRLIYYSQIVNDFQKGDIAEGYSVSREKKESFPLTVTSAQKNPTAFYLCASEMDRGSYGYTFGSGTRLTVV.

The CDR3 nucleotides are TGCGCCAGCAGCAGGGAGAGGACGCAGTATTTT. Residues: CASSRERTQYF. The gene calls are TRBV5-1 and TRBJ2-3, with TRBD2 as a possible D gene (5 bases). Germline-derived CDR1 and CDR2 are SGHRS and YFSETQ. This CDR3 region has 11 residues. Trimming pared 4 bases from V and 9 bases from J, leaving 9 bases between.

A single count supports this clone. The DNA for the CDR3 is TGTGCCAGCAGTACCGGACAGGGGGCGCCGATCGGGGAGCTGTTTTTT. Translating gives CASSTGQGAPIGELFF. The rearrangement joins TRBV6-2 or TRBV6-3 to TRBJ2-2, with 11 bases aligning to TRBD1. CDR3 length: 16 amino acids. In germline, CDR1 is MNHEY, CDR2 SVGEGT. The V and J ends lost 5 bases and 7 bases, in that order; junction bases with no gene match: 9.

The chain uses TRBV11-2 and TRBJ2-3; 7 nucleotides match TRBD2. V shed 8 bases and J 1 base; nucleotides not matched to a gene: 9. The germline V gene encodes CDR1 SGHAT and CDR2 FQNNGV. This CDR3 is 15 amino acids long. DNA of the CDR3: TGTGCCAGCCGTCTAAGCGGGGCCGGCACAGATACGCAGTATTTT. This gives the protein CASRLSGAGTDTQYF. The variable domain in full, completed from reference TRBV11-2 and TRBJ2-3, reads EAGVAQSPRYKIIEKRQSVAFWCNPISGHATLYWYQQILGQGPKLLIQFQNNGVVDDSQLPKDRFSAERLKGVDSTLKIQPAKLEDSAVYLCASRLSGAGTDTQYFGPGTRLTVL.

The V gene is TRBV7-9, the J gene TRBJ2-7, with D tentatively TRBD2 (5 bases). V was cut by 8 bases and J by 4 bases, with 12 bases left in between. Germline values: CDR1 SEHNR, CDR2 FQNEAQ (reference sequence). This CDR3 contains 12 residues. CDR3 sequence (DNA): TGTGCCAGCGCCGAAGGGAGTTACGAGCAGTACTTC. This sequence encodes CASAEGSYEQYF.

The V and J genes are TRBV4-1 and TRBJ1-4, with 7 positions matching TRBD1. Trimming took 3 bases from V and 8 from J; bases not matched to a gene: 15. The CDR3 contains 17 residues. Germline CDR1 reads MGHRA; CDR2 reads YSYEKL. The CDR3 DNA is TGCGCCAGCAGCCATTATACCGGACAGGCCTCACGAGAAAAACTGTTTTTT. It is translated as CASSHYTGQASREKLFF.

V and J are TRBV27 and TRBJ2-5; 9 bases are shared with TRBD2. Germline V gene data show CDR1 as MNHEY and CDR2 as SMNVEV (reference sequence). J lost 8 bases, V lost 0 bases, and 4 bases had no gene match. The CDR3 has 14 residues. The CDR3 sequence: CASSLSGGGGTQYF. Here the CDR3 DNA reads TGTGCCAGCAGTTTATCAGGCGGGGGGGGAACCCAGTACTTC.

The V call is TRBV24-1, the J call TRBJ2-2, with 7 nucleotides matching TRBD2. The germline gives CDR1 KGHDR, CDR2 SFDVKD. J was trimmed by 5 bases and V by 5 bases; bases with no gene match: 13. The CDR3 spans 17 residues. CDR3 nucleotide sequence: TGTGCCACCAGTGGTTCCGGGGGGAGCTTCAGGACCGGGGAGCTGTTTTTT. This gives the protein CATSGSGGSFRTGELFF.

The V gene is TRBV7-9, the J gene TRBJ2-1; D is possibly TRBD2 (6 bases). Germline CDR1 SEHNR, CDR2 FQNEAQ (reference sequence). V was trimmed by 1 base and J by 8 bases, leaving 15 bases between them. The CDR3 consists of 15 residues. CDR3 DNA: TGTGCCAGCAGCTTAGAGGCGGGGATAGGCTATGAGCAGTTCTTC. This codes for CASSLEAGIGYEQFF.

V usage is TRBV2 and J usage is TRBJ2-4, with 7 positions matching TRBD2. The V segment lost 10 bases and the J segment 0 bases; nucleotides outside the gene matches: 6. The germline V gene encodes CDR1 SNHLY and CDR2 FYNNEI. This CDR3 is 14 amino acids long. The CDR3 protein is CATTRGVAKNIQYF. The CDR3 nucleotides are TGTGCCACTACCCGGGGGGTAGCCAAAAACATTCAGTACTTC. The variable domain in full, with the rest retrieved from reference TRBV2 and TRBJ2-4, is EPEVTQTPSHQVTQMGQEVILRCVPISNHLYFYWYRQILGQKVEFLVSFYNNEISEKSEIFDDQFSVERPDGSNFTLKIRSTKLEDSAMYFCATTRGVAKNIQYFGAGTRLSVL.

The gene calls are TRBV9 and TRBJ2-4, with D possibly matching TRBD1 (6 bases). Trimming removed 2 bases at V and 1 base at J, with 10 bases between. Germline V gene data show CDR1 as SGDLS and CDR2 as YYNGEE. The CDR3 loop spans 15 amino acids. CDR3 protein: CASSVGARAKNIQYF. Here the CDR3 DNA reads TGTGCCAGCAGCGTGGGGGCTAGGGCCAAAAACATTCAGTACTTC.

The rearrangement links TRBV5-6 to TRBJ2-7, with 11 nucleotides matching TRBD1. Germline assignment: CDR1 SGHDT and CDR2 YYEEEE. The CDR3 is 14 amino acids. The J segment lost 13 bases and the V segment lost 4 bases, leaving 13 bases of the junction unmatched. CDR3 sequence reads: CASSDGTGGQWVYF. CDR3 in DNA: TGTGCCAGCAGCGACGGGACAGGGGGGCAGTGGGTCTACTTC.

The chain links TRBV12-3 or TRBV12-4 to TRBJ1-2; D possibly corresponds to TRBD1 (5 bases). The CDR3 is 12 amino acids. Trimming took 8 bases from V and 8 from J, leaving 15 bases between them. CDR3: CASLGRVRGYTF. DNA of the CDR3: TGTGCCAGCCTGGGGCGAGTACGGGGCTACACCTTC.

The chain is built from TRBV6-5 and TRBJ2-7, with D unresolved. The germline CDR1 and CDR2 sequences are MNHEY and SVGAGI. The CDR3 is 12 residues long. Trimming shortened V by 4 bases and J by 2 bases, and 6 bases separated the two germline ends. The CDR3: CASSLHPYEQYF. Here the CDR3 DNA reads TGTGCCAGCAGTTTACACCCCTACGAGCAGTACTTC.